This TCR beta chain originates from a study of shared clonotypes between healthy human individuals (dated by TCRdb to 2018 to 2021). Background on the whole study: The cohort comprised two women and three men aged 18 to 49 years. To increase sequencing depth and limit assay-specific biases, TCR repertoire library preparation and sequencing were carried out by different laboratories using diverse techniques. Per donor, leukapheresis produced somewhere between about 0.94 and 9.5 billion PBMCs. Per donor, three plates each were used for CD4 naive and CD4 memory, two for CD8 naive, and one for CD8 memory. Blood TCR repertoires of about five healthy adults were deeply sequenced to estimate repertoire size and the extent of clonotype sharing between individuals.

CD8 naive samples were CD45RO-negative cells positively selected for CCR7, giving a CD45RA+CCR7+ population that excluded TemRA cells. The donors were healthy, HIV-negative adults who had no recently reported acute infections or vaccinations. All donors were Caucasian adults living in Nashville, Tennessee, USA. Blood was obtained by leukapheresis, after which PBMCs were separated by Ficoll-Histopaque density gradient centrifugation and cryopreserved in liquid nitrogen vapor phase. Analytical flow cytometry was used to check the purity and quantity of each magnetically sorted T cell population. Genomic DNA was isolated from each sorted fraction and quantified by UV absorbance on a Nanodrop 2000c. Results and caveats for the whole study, not just this receptor: Clonotypes shared by all four sorted-subset donors showed higher generation probabilities than non-shared clonotypes. Based on pairwise subsampling, the degree of clonotype sharing among donors was expected to be affected by sequencing depth. When a few donors were compared, the shared fraction of clonotypes was around 5% for naive CD4, around 4% for naive CD8, 2.3% for memory CD4, and 0.3% to 0.5% for memory CD8. Incomplete sequencing was indicated by rarefaction of sorted-subset datasets, despite the large sequencing depth. Sampling was restricted to blood, and TCR repertoires in tissues likely differ from the TCR repertoires found in blood. Naive subsets generally had larger estimated clonotype richness than memory subsets. The small number of donors limited the genetic and exposure-history diversity represented.

Using the deep immunoSEQ assay, TCR CDR3 regions were amplified from genomic DNA by multiplex PCR. For each cell subset, the extracted genomic DNA was distributed evenly across all wells of several immunoSEQ 96-well plates, and each plate served as one replicate. For sorted subsets, each replicate PCR was loaded with 200 ng genomic DNA, equivalent to some 31,000 T cell genomes. Purified libraries were quantified with a Qubit 3.0 fluorometer, sized on a Bioanalyzer 2100, and re-quantified with the KAPA Library Quantification kit. Every immunoSEQ 96-well plate was sequenced on a dedicated single-read 150-cycle Illumina NextSeq 550 flow cell. The study's own analysis went as follows. Because only junctional sequences without quality scores were contained in the immunoSEQ output, filtering matching that applied to full-length reads could not be performed. To assign V/J genes and CDR3, sequences were annotated using PyIR, a Python wrapper for IgBLAST v1.9, with IMGT germline references. Any read was removed if the V/J assignment was weak (E-value above 1e-6), the CDR3 was missing, or the read contained stop codons, out-of-frame junctions, or ambiguous translated residues. A V3J clonotype was defined by an identical inferred V gene, J gene, and CDR3 amino acid sequence. The percentage overlap between two repertoires was calculated by dividing the number of shared unique clonotypes by the size of the smaller repertoire. Richness of each repertoire was evaluated using RTK rarefaction, the Chao1 estimator, and Recon v2.1 estimates of unobserved clonotypes. For all TCRbeta clonotypes obtained by the gDNA method from four donors, generation probabilities were computed with OLGA. TCRdb stores this immuneACCESS table with in-frame sequences only. Part of the clones is absent; in the studies checked, under half of the shortfall reflects unresolved V genes, and no reason is known for the rest. That table supplies the V and J calls and clone size; D and trimming were determined from the DNA. The sample yields hundreds of thousands of clones; 90% to 95% were counted once. The ten most abundant clones make up approximately 25% of the sample.

A note on this clone: It lacks a known antigen. No much larger clone exists at a distance of one base, and base qualities are not known.

The germline V gene (reference sequence) yields SGHNT for CDR1 and YYREEE for CDR2. Clipping removes 4 bases from V and 6 bases from J, with 3 as the unmatched junction base count. The CDR3 runs 13 residues from the cysteine to the phenylalanine. The DNA shown is the 39-base CDR3, in frame from base 1. This receptor was obtained from a man aged 25-45 years in good health. This sequence uses TRBV5-4 and TRBJ2-1, with 8 bases in between that match TRBD2. The source material was naive CD8+ T cells sorted from blood. The cell subset or site label on this specimen signifies: CD45RA+CCR7+. At the DNA level, the sequence is TGTGCCAGCAGCCCGGGACTAGGCAATGAGCAGTTCTTC. Its protein reads: CASSPGLGNEQFF. The CDR3 plus the reference TRBV5-4 and TRBJ2-1 genes for the other parts give the full variable domain: ETGVTQSPTHLIKTRGQQVTLRCSSQSGHNTVSWYQQALGQGPQFIFQYYREEENGRGNFPPRFSGLQFPNYSSELNVNALELDDSALYLCASSPGLGNEQFFGPGTRLTVL.